These 11 T cell receptor beta chains share one sample of origin, sequenced in a study of response to subunit inactivated influenza vaccine. TCRdb processed the RT-PCR reads anew with MiXCR; each CDR3 protein has one entry. Of 450,000 to 600,000 distinct CDR3 sequences listed, approximately 7.3% are singletons. This specimen consisted of PBMCs from blood, obtained approximately 25 months after vaccination. The receptors here all came from a man aged 50 to 75 who received an inactivated influenza vaccine.

The sample holds a few counts of this clonotype. The V gene is TRBV12-3 or TRBV12-4, the J gene TRBJ1-2; 7 nucleotides align to TRBD1. The CDR3 has 14 amino acids. V lost 5 bases, J lost 4 bases, and 7 bases stayed unmatched. DNA of the CDR3: TGTGCCAGCAGTCTACAGGGGATTGCCTATGGCTACACCTTC. This sequence encodes CASSLQGIAYGYTF.

In its sample, this clonotype was seen a few times. CDR3 nucleotide sequence: TGTGCCAGCAGAGGGGCGATGGGGCCTCAGCCCCAGCATTTT. It codes for CASRGAMGPQPQHF. This chain links TRBV12-3 or TRBV12-4 with TRBJ1-5; D possibly corresponds to TRBD1 (5 bases). This CDR3 is built from 14 residues. With 6 bases removed from V and 6 bases from J, the gap between germline ends came to 15 bases.

This clonotype showed up just a few times. The chain carries TRBV29-1 and TRBJ2-3; 7 bases are a match to TRBD1. V was pared by 2 bases and J by 3 bases, with 8 bases of the junction left unmatched. CDR3 length equals 15 residues. Germline assignment: CDR1 SQVTM and CDR2 ANQGSEA. DNA of the CDR3: TGCAGCGTTGAATTGACAGGGCTAAATACAGATACGCAGTATTTT. Translated: CSVELTGLNTDTQYF.

This clonotype was counted only a few times. The rearrangement uses TRBV28 and TRBJ2-1; 9 bases are shared with TRBD2. J gave up 12 bases and V 5 bases, and 17 bases lay outside the gene matches. The CDR3 extends over 16 amino acids. Germline V gives CDR1 MDHEN, CDR2 SYDVKM. CDR3 residues: CASSHTSFAGGLGQFF. The CDR3 coding sequence is TGTGCCAGCAGTCACACCTCGTTTGCGGGGGGGCTGGGGCAGTTCTTC. The full variable domain, completed using reference TRBV28 and TRBJ2-1, is DVKVTQSSRYLVKRTGEKVFLECVQDMDHENMFWYRQDPGLGLRLIYFSYDVKMKEKGDIPEGYSVSREKKERFSLILESASTNQTSMYLCASSHTSFAGGLGQFFGPGTRLTVL.

The chain couples TRBV2 to TRBJ2-1, with 9 positions matching TRBD1. V was clipped by 6 bases and J by 15 bases; unmatched bases: 9. The CDR3 is 12 amino acids. Per germline, CDR1 SNHLY and CDR2 FYNNEI. The CDR3, as DNA: TGTGCCAGCAGCGTGACAGGGGGTGGGGGGTTCTTC. Its protein is CASSVTGGGGFF.

This clonotype was picked up many times. The genes are TRBV4-3 and TRBJ1-2; D unresolved. Germline V gene sequence: CDR1 LGHNA, CDR2 YSLEER. This CDR3 comprises 15 residues. V lost 1 base and J 0 bases, leaving 9 bases between the germline ends. The CDR3 loop is CASSQGTAANYGYTF. The CDR3 DNA sequence: TGCGCCAGCAGCCAAGGGACGGCCGCTAACTATGGCTACACCTTC.

This clonotype has more than one count but fewer than ten. The CDR3 spells CSAREQTGSYEQYF. The CDR3 DNA follows: TGCAGTGCTAGAGAGCAAACAGGGTCCTACGAGCAGTACTTC. V usage is TRBV20-1 and J usage is TRBJ2-7; TRBD1 is a possible D gene (6 bases). Trimming took off 0 bases at V and 1 base at J, with 10 bases between the two ends. The germline V gene encodes CDR1 DFQATT and CDR2 SNEGSKA (reference sequence). The CDR3 contains 14 residues.

The chain joins TRBV5-6 to TRBJ1-1; the D is unclear. The V end lost 3 bases, the J end lost 4 bases, and 16 bases lay between the germline ends. The CDR3 is 15 amino acids. The germline V gene has CDR1 SGHDT and CDR2 YYEEEE. CDR3 sequence: CASSSEGPRGTEAFF. The CDR3 region has the DNA TGTGCCAGCAGCTCCGAAGGCCCGCGCGGCACTGAAGCTTTCTTT.

Only a few counts were recorded for this clonotype. The CDR3 here is CASSQEGGTSGSRPLETQYF. The CDR3 DNA follows: TGTGCCAGCAGCCAAGAAGGGGGGACTAGCGGGAGTCGCCCACTAGAGACCCAGTACTTC. This chain links TRBV3-1 with TRBJ2-5, with 14 bases aligning to TRBD2. V lost 0 bases to trimming and J lost 4 bases; unmatched junction nucleotides: 13. The CDR3 has 20 amino acids. In germline, CDR1 is LGHDT, CDR2 YNNKEL (reference sequence).

This clonotype has ten or more counts. The rearrangement links TRBV12-3 or TRBV12-4 to TRBJ2-3; D is unclear. V dropped 4 bases and J dropped 1 base, with 9 bases sitting between them. This CDR3 is 14 amino acids long. CDR3 DNA: TGTGCCAGCAGTTATAGTGCTCGCACAGATACGCAGTATTTT. Protein product: CASSYSARTDTQYF.

The table lists this clonotype with a few counts. The chain combines TRBV11-2 with TRBJ2-4; TRBD2 matches 14 bases. This CDR3 has 19 amino acids. V lost 5 bases to trimming and J lost 0 bases; unmatched junction nucleotides: 9. Germline-derived CDR1 and CDR2 are SGHAT and FQNNGV. CDR3 region: CASSPEGLAGAVAKNIQYF. The DNA of the CDR3 is TGTGCCAGCAGCCCGGAGGGACTAGCGGGGGCCGTAGCCAAAAACATTCAGTACTTC.